The 31 T cell receptor beta chains listed next were all sequenced from one sample in a study of blood T cells in healthy people across ages. A second PCR of 7 to 11 cycles used a sample-barcoded 5' primer and a J-beta primer mix. TCRdb re-analysed the 5' RACE reads in MiXCR, keeping a single row per CDR3 protein. The sample has 800,000 to 1,000,000 distinct CDR3 sequences, about 48% seen once. Sequencing was carried out using blood. The receptor set was obtained from a man under 40 in good health.

The V gene is TRBV10-3, the J gene TRBJ1-5; D is possibly TRBD1 (5 bases). This CDR3 spans 14 amino acids. Germline assignment: CDR1 ENHRY and CDR2 SYGVKD. Trimming cost V 8 bases and J 0 bases, with 11 bases left between them. The CDR3 is CAIGDGYSNQPQHF. DNA for the CDR3: TGTGCCATCGGGGACGGATATAGCAATCAGCCCCAGCATTTT.

The chain has TRBV25-1 and TRBJ1-1, with TRBD1 identical over 7 bases. Germline-derived CDR1 and CDR2 are MGHDK and SYGVNS. The CDR3 spans 14 residues. The trim removed 6 bases at V and 3 bases at J, leaving 7 bases unmatched. The CDR3 sequence is CASSPTGTDTEAFF. The CDR3 region has the DNA TGTGCCAGCAGCCCCACTGGGACAGACACTGAAGCTTTCTTT.

This sequence joins TRBV4-2 and TRBJ2-3; 9 nucleotides agree with TRBD2. Germline values: CDR1 LGHNA, CDR2 YNFKEQ. The CDR3 runs to 19 residues. The V and J ends lost 0 bases and 8 bases, in that order; junction bases with no gene match: 18. CDR3 nucleotide sequence: TGTGCCAGCAGCCAAGACCTGAAAGCTCGCGGGGGGGCCGCAGGTACGCAGTATTTT. Translating it yields CASSQDLKARGGAAGTQYF.

Here the CDR3 DNA reads TGTGCCAGCAGAGAGGGGATCCCAGAGACCCAGTACTTC. It specifies CASREGIPETQYF. The chain couples TRBV12-3 or TRBV12-4 to TRBJ2-5; TRBD1 or TRBD2 may be the D gene (5 bases each). Trimming took off 6 bases at V and 4 bases at J, with 12 bases between the two ends. The CDR3 contains 13 residues.

CDR3 nucleotides: TGTGCCAGCAGCGCGGAAGGGGGGGCCCTACGAGGGGGCACCTTC. Its protein product is CASSAEGGALRGGTF. The chain uses TRBV9 and TRBJ1-2; perhaps TRBD1 as D (6 bases). The germline V gene has CDR1 SGDLS and CDR2 YYNGEE. Trimming took off 3 bases at V and 13 bases at J, with 25 bases between the two ends. The CDR3 consists of 15 residues.

The gene calls are TRBV25-1 and TRBJ1-4, with a possible D match to TRBD1 (5 bases). The CDR3 covers 16 residues. Deletions cut 1 base from V and 8 bases from J, with 17 bases between. Per germline, CDR1 MGHDK and CDR2 SYGVNS. DNA for the CDR3: TGTGCCAGCAGTGAATCGGGAGGGGTAGGATGGGAAAAACTGTTTTTT. Translated, it gives CASSESGGVGWEKLFF.

The rearrangement joins TRBV14 to TRBJ2-3; D perhaps matches TRBD2 (5 bases). The V gene's germline CDR1 is SGHDN and CDR2 FVKESK. Trimming pared 6 bases from V and 3 bases from J, leaving 16 bases between. The CDR3 length is 15 residues. CDR3 sequence: CASRSSFRGTDTQYF. The CDR3 nucleotides read TGTGCCAGCAGGTCGTCGTTCCGGGGTACAGATACGCAGTATTTT.

Many counts were recorded for this clonotype. CDR3 residues: CASSHPGLAGGPTYNEQFF. The CDR3 coding sequence is TGCGCCAGCAGCCATCCGGGACTAGCGGGGGGGCCAACCTACAATGAGCAGTTCTTC. The J gene is TRBJ2-1, the V gene TRBV4-1; TRBD2 matches 16 bases. CDR3 length: 19 amino acids. J lost 2 bases, V lost 3 bases, and 7 bases had no gene match. The germline V gene encodes CDR1 MGHRA and CDR2 YSYEKL.

The chain uses TRBV11-1 and TRBJ2-6, with D hard to call. The CDR3 is 15 amino acids. V lost 4 bases and J lost 3, with 10 bases in between. The germline V gene encodes CDR1 SGHAT and CDR2 FQDESV (reference sequence). CDR3 nucleotide sequence: TGTGCCAGCAGCTCCCTCTTAGGTGGGGCCAACGTCCTGACTTTC. This gives the protein CASSSLLGGANVLTF.

This chain uses TRBV24-1 with TRBJ2-7; 7 bases fit TRBD1. Germline CDR1 KGHDR, CDR2 SFDVKD. Trimming at V came to 1 base and at J to 10 bases, leaving 6 bases not matched to a gene. The CDR3 runs to 13 residues. For the CDR3, the DNA is TGTGCCACCAGTGATTTAACAGGGGTCTACCAGTACTTC. It codes for CATSDLTGVYQYF.

This clonotype occurred a few times. The chain recombines TRBV7-9 with TRBJ1-4; 8 bases align to TRBD1. The CDR3 extends over 15 amino acids. Losses at the gene ends were 7 bases for V and 0 bases for J; bases not matched to a gene: 4. Germline V gene data show CDR1 as SEHNR and CDR2 as FQNEAQ (reference sequence). The chain's CDR3 is CASTAGQATNEKLFF. The CDR3 bases are TGTGCCAGCACAGCGGGACAGGCAACTAATGAAAAACTGTTTTTT.

The chain couples TRBV11-2 to TRBJ2-3; D gene unclear. The CDR3 runs to 12 residues. The V end lost 4 bases, the J end lost 4 bases, and 6 bases lay between the germline ends. Germline CDR1 is SGHAT and CDR2 is FQNNGV. DNA for the CDR3: TGTGCCAGCAGCTGGGCGGCAGATACGCAGTATTTT. Residues: CASSWAADTQYF. The full variable domain, with the rest looked up from reference TRBV11-2 and TRBJ2-3, is EAGVAQSPRYKIIEKRQSVAFWCNPISGHATLYWYQQILGQGPKLLIQFQNNGVVDDSQLPKDRFSAERLKGVDSTLKIQPAKLEDSAVYLCASSWAADTQYFGPGTRLTVL.

The genes are TRBV6-5 and TRBJ2-7; weak D call: TRBD2 (5 bases). The CDR3 has 14 residues. Trimming shortened V by 2 bases and J by 0 bases, and 8 bases separated the two germline ends. Germline V CDR1 and CDR2: MNHEY, SVGAGI. The CDR3 DNA is TGTGCCAGCAGTTACGAGGGCGGCTCCTACGAGCAGTACTTC. Translating gives CASSYEGGSYEQYF.

The chain uses TRBV7-9 and TRBJ1-3; 7 positions agree with TRBD1. This CDR3 contains 16 residues. Germline CDR1 reads SEHNR; CDR2 reads FQNEAQ (reference sequence). The V gene end was trimmed by 5 bases and the J gene end by 0 bases; junction bases not matched to a gene: 7. The CDR3: CASSQGDSVSGNTIYF. For the CDR3, the DNA is TGTGCCAGCAGCCAAGGGGACAGCGTCTCTGGAAACACCATATATTTT.

A remark on this clonotype: It may be a read error: a sequence one base away is much more abundant. This rearrangement joins TRBV21-1 to TRBJ2-7; the table's D call, TRBD1, was not checked against the DNA. The better agreement between TRBJ2-4 and the DNA end casts doubt on the J call. TRBV21-1 is a pseudogene locus. CDR3 length equals 15 residues. The CDR3: CANISPGTGRNIQYF. The CDR3 DNA follows: TGTGCCAACATCTCCCCCGGGACAGGAAGGAACATTCAGTACTTC.

This clonotype has ten or more counts. The chain links TRBV12-3 or TRBV12-4 to TRBJ2-5, with D hard to call. V dropped 2 bases and J dropped 2 bases, with 6 bases sitting between them. The CDR3 covers 13 residues. The CDR3 protein is CASSLNYQETQYF. The CDR3 bases are TGTGCCAGCAGTTTAAACTATCAAGAGACCCAGTACTTC.

There are a few counts of this clonotype. The CDR3 here is CSARDQRGGLNEQFF. The DNA for the CDR3 is TGCAGTGCTAGAGATCAGCGGGGGGGCCTTAATGAGCAGTTCTTC. The genes are TRBV20-1 and TRBJ2-1; TRBD2 agrees at 10 bases. Looked up from germline, CDR1 is DFQATT and CDR2 is SNEGSKA (reference sequence). The ends lost 0 bases at V and 7 bases at J; junction bases unmatched: 6. The length of the CDR3 is 15 residues.

On this clonotype itself: The junction differs from germline at one of its ends, possibly a read error. The gene calls are TRBV7-9 and TRBJ2-3, with D possibly TRBD1 on 6 matching bases. The germline V gene encodes CDR1 SEHNR and CDR2 FQNEAQ (reference sequence). This CDR3 contains 17 residues. The CDR3 spells CASSVPPGHLSTDTQYF. The CDR3 nucleotides read TGTGCCAGCAGCGTCCCCCCGGGACACCTAAGCACAGATACACAGTATTTT.

This clonotype was recorded only once. V gene TRBV6-5 combines with J gene TRBJ2-7, with no clear D. V was shortened by 0 bases and J by 2 bases, with 11 bases between the two germline ends. CDR1 MNHEY and CDR2 SVGAGI come from the germline V gene. There are 15 residues in the CDR3. CDR3 region: CASSYSPTLTYEQYF. CDR3 coding DNA: TGTGCCAGCAGTTACTCTCCGACTTTAACCTACGAGCAGTACTTC.

This clonotype has more than one count but fewer than ten. The chain joins TRBV20-1 to TRBJ2-1; TRBD2 matches at 12 bases. Trimming removed 5 bases from V and 0 bases from J; junction bases left unmatched: 8. Germline CDR1 DFQATT, CDR2 SNEGSKA (reference sequence). The CDR3 has 17 residues. The CDR3 bases are TGCAGTGCTGTGACTAGCGGGAGTGGGAGCTCCTACAATGAGCAGTTCTTC. Translation gives CSAVTSGSGSSYNEQFF.

Concerning this clonotype itself: A read error may produce the germline difference seen at one junction end. The chain couples TRBV27 to TRBJ1-4; tentatively, D is TRBD1 (6 bases). The CDR3 runs 14 residues. The germline V gene has CDR1 MNHEY and CDR2 SMNVEV (reference sequence). As DNA, the CDR3 is TGTGTCAGCAGCGTAACAGGGAGGAATGAAAAACTGTTTTTT. Residues: CVSSVTGRNEKLFF.

V gene TRBV2 combines with J gene TRBJ2-3, with D perhaps matching TRBD2 (5 bases). The V end lost 1 base, the J end lost 6 bases, and 14 bases lay between the germline ends. Germline CDR1 and CDR2: SNHLY and FYNNEI. The CDR3 sequence is 15 residues long. The CDR3 nucleotides read TGTGCCAGCAGTGAAGGGCAGTCCTGGACTGATACGCAGTATTTT. It is translated as CASSEGQSWTDTQYF.

V usage is TRBV20-1 and J usage is TRBJ1-5; 7 bases are shared with TRBD1. Germline CDR1 reads DFQATT; CDR2 reads SNEGSKA (reference sequence). The CDR3 has 14 amino acids. J gave up 1 base and V 4 bases, and 4 bases lay outside the gene matches. The CDR3 nucleotides read TGCAGTGCTACCCCGGGACAGAGCAATCAGCCCCAGCATTTT. This encodes CSATPGQSNQPQHF.

The V and J genes are TRBV5-1 and TRBJ2-1; 7 nucleotides line up with TRBD2. The V segment lost 0 bases and the J segment 9 bases; nucleotides outside the gene matches: 3. This CDR3 is 13 amino acids long. Per the germline V gene, CDR1 is SGHRS and CDR2 is YFSETQ. The CDR3 here is CASSLERGAEQFF. CDR3 coding DNA: TGCGCCAGCAGCTTGGAGCGGGGAGCTGAGCAGTTCTTC.

J is TRBJ2-7 and V is TRBV3-1, with TRBD1 as a possible D gene (6 bases). This CDR3 has 13 residues. V lost 5 bases and J lost 0, with 8 bases in between. Germline V gene lookup returns CDR1 LGHDT and CDR2 YNNKEL (reference sequence). The CDR3 coding sequence is TGTGCCAGCAGCGGGACAAACTCCTACGAGCAGTACTTC. Its translation is CASSGTNSYEQYF.

V and J are TRBV5-5 and TRBJ1-1, with D possibly being TRBD1 (5 bases). Germline values: CDR1 SGHKS, CDR2 YYEKEE (reference sequence). The CDR3 length is 13 residues. V was pared by 5 bases and J by 7 bases, with 15 bases between. CDR3 sequence: CASSEIQGNEAFF. The CDR3 DNA is TGTGCCAGCAGTGAAATCCAGGGAAATGAAGCTTTCTTT.

This clonotype was detected only a few times. The chain employs TRBV30 and TRBJ2-1; D remains unclear. The V end lost 7 bases, the J end lost 8 bases, and 12 bases lay between the germline ends. The CDR3 has 11 residues. Per germline, CDR1 GTSNPN and CDR2 SVGIG (reference sequence). The CDR3: CASVRSDEQFF. In nucleotides, the CDR3 is TGTGCCTCTGTGAGAAGTGATGAGCAGTTCTTC.

In this sample, this clonotype turned up a few times. The chain employs TRBV21-1 and TRBJ2-7; the table assigns TRBD1, which was not confirmed against the DNA. TRBV21-1 is a recognized pseudogene. The CDR3 spans 16 residues. CDR3 region: CASSLSPIQVSYEQYF. The CDR3 coding sequence is TGTGCCAGCAGCTTAAGCCCGATACAGGTTTCCTACGAGCAGTACTTC.

The J gene is TRBJ2-3, the V gene TRBV20-1, with a weak D call TRBD1 (6 bases). This CDR3 is 14 amino acids long. The V end lost 5 bases, the J end lost 5 bases, and 17 bases lay between the germline ends. Germline values: CDR1 DFQATT, CDR2 SNEGSKA (reference sequence). The CDR3 DNA follows: TGCAGTGCTTCGCTAACTGGGGGCAGAGATACGCAGTATTTT. Translated, it gives CSASLTGGRDTQYF.

CDR3 nucleotides: TGTGCCAGCAGTTACTCGACTCCCCAAGAGACCCAGTACTTC. Translation: CASSYSTPQETQYF. The chain combines TRBV6-5 with TRBJ2-5; D not certain. The length of the CDR3 is 14 residues. The V end was cut by 0 bases, the J end by 1 base, with 6 bases between. Germline values: CDR1 MNHEY, CDR2 SVGAGI.

The CDR3 reads CSAYSEEGLSYEQYF. CDR3 nucleotide sequence: TGCAGTGCTTACTCTGAGGAGGGACTCTCCTACGAGCAGTACTTC. The V gene is TRBV20-1, the J gene TRBJ2-7, with D possibly matching TRBD2 (6 bases). CDR1 and CDR2 (germline): DFQATT, SNEGSKA (reference sequence). This CDR3 comprises 15 residues. Trimming took off 5 bases at V and 0 bases at J, with 17 bases between the two ends.